The entry below gives a single TCR beta chain sequence along with its context. The data belong to a study of Ad26.COV2.S vaccination and SARS-CoV-2 variants. Sequencing used immunoSEQ multiplex PCR; TCRdb keeps in-frame clones, though not all of them. The table lists about 460,000 clones, around 89% of them singletons. This CDR3 is 16 amino acids long. The V gene lost 0 bases and the J gene lost 5 bases, with 14 bases spanning the gap. Germline CDR1 is MNHEY and CDR2 is SVGAGI. The sample's treatment: around 19 received Ad26.COV2.S at low or high dose, single or two shots; 5 received placebo; per-sample allocation not given. Day 63 following the first vaccine or placebo injection was when the samples were taken.

The source material was peripheral blood, sampled in a trial of Ad26.COV2.S vaccine versus placebo. The V gene is TRBV6-5, the J gene TRBJ1-3; weak D call: TRBD1 (5 bases). This receptor was obtained from a person between 18 and 65 years old who received the Ad26.COV2.S COVID-19 vaccine or a placebo. The CDR3 coding sequence is TGTGCCAGCAGTTACTCGAGGCAGGGCTTTAGAAACACCATATATTTT. This codes for CASSYSRQGFRNTIYF.